A single sample is the source of the 24 T cell receptor beta chains below, sequenced in a study of blood T cells in healthy people across ages. Primed by a sample-barcoded 5' primer and a J-beta primer mix, a second PCR proceeded for 7 to 11 cycles. Each CDR3 protein is one row after TCRdb ran MiXCR on the 5' RACE reads. The table includes about 800,000 distinct CDR3 sequences, about 62% detected once. Source material: blood. The receptors come from a man younger than 40 in good health.

V gene TRBV4-1 combines with J gene TRBJ1-2, with D tentatively TRBD1 (5 bases). CDR1 is MGHRA and CDR2 is YSYEKL in the germline V gene. V was pared by 4 bases and J by 4 bases, with 13 bases between. This CDR3 has 14 amino acids. CDR3 DNA sequence: TGCGCCAGCAGCCCCGAAGCAGGGCTCTATGGCTACACCTTC. Its translation: CASSPEAGLYGYTF.

The chain uses TRBV27 and TRBJ1-1; D not resolved. V lost 3 bases and J 1 base, leaving 12 bases between the germline ends. Germline CDR1 and CDR2: MNHEY and SMNVEV (reference sequence). This CDR3 has 15 amino acids. CDR3 sequence: CASSLRSGRNTEAFF. CDR3 in DNA: TGTGCCAGCAGTTTGAGGTCAGGAAGGAACACTGAAGCTTTCTTT.

There are many counts of this clonotype. The chain is built from TRBV29-1 and TRBJ2-5, with D perhaps TRBD2 (6 bases). Deletions cut 4 bases from V and 1 base from J, with 10 bases between. The CDR3 contains 13 residues. Germline V gives CDR1 SQVTM, CDR2 ANQGSEA. The CDR3 spells CSVGGGTQETQYF. The CDR3 DNA follows: TGCAGCGTTGGAGGAGGGACCCAAGAGACCCAGTACTTC.

The J gene is TRBJ2-4, the V gene TRBV5-6; TRBD1 matches 9 bases. The CDR3 is made up of 15 amino acids. The V segment lost 3 bases and the J segment 13 bases; nucleotides outside the gene matches: 14. Germline V gene sequence: CDR1 SGHDT, CDR2 YYEEEE. The CDR3 DNA reads as TGTGCCAGCAGCTGGATGACAGGGGGGTACGGGGAGCAGTACTTC. Amino acid sequence: CASSWMTGGYGEQYF. The full variable domain, its missing parts supplied by reference TRBV5-6 and TRBJ2-4, is DAGVTQSPTHLIKTRGQQVTLRCSPKSGHDTVSWYQQALGQGPQFIFQYYEEEERQRGNFPDRFSGHQFPNYSSELNVNALLLGDSALYLCASSWMTGGYGEQYFGAGTRLSVL.

This clonotype appeared many times. This sequence joins TRBV29-1 and TRBJ2-5; TRBD1 might be the D (6 bases). This CDR3 region has 11 residues. CDR1 SQVTM and CDR2 ANQGSEA come from the germline V gene. Trimming took off 4 bases at V and 7 bases at J, with 10 bases between the two ends. Here the CDR3 DNA reads TGCAGCGTTGTAGGGGGTAGGACCCAGTACTTC. The encoded protein is CSVVGGRTQYF.

V usage is TRBV29-1 and J usage is TRBJ2-3; 8 bases fit TRBD1. The junction had 4 bases not matched to a gene; V was cut back by 3 bases and J by 2 bases. The CDR3 totals 14 residues. CDR1 is SQVTM and CDR2 is ANQGSEA in the germline V gene. CDR3 amino acids: CSVEWGQDTDTQYF. The CDR3 nucleotides are TGCAGCGTTGAGTGGGGACAGGACACAGATACGCAGTATTTT.

The genes are TRBV29-1 and TRBJ2-5, with TRBD2 matching over 11 bases. The germline V gene encodes CDR1 SQVTM and CDR2 ANQGSEA. The CDR3 has 15 amino acids. Trimming removed 6 bases from V and 4 bases from J; junction bases left unmatched: 10. CDR3 sequence: CSVLLAGEFGETQYF. The CDR3 DNA reads as TGCAGCGTGCTACTAGCGGGAGAGTTTGGAGAGACCCAGTACTTC.

The chain has TRBV20-1 and TRBJ2-3, with 8 bases matching TRBD2. CDR1 and CDR2 (germline): DFQATT, SNEGSKA (reference sequence). Trimming removed 3 bases from V and 3 bases from J; junction bases left unmatched: 14. CDR3 length equals 17 residues. DNA of the CDR3: TGCAGTGCTAGGGCCGGCGGGAGGTCCGCCCGTACAGATACGCAGTATTTT. This encodes CSARAGGRSARTDTQYF.

This sequence joins TRBV2 and TRBJ2-1; no clear D. The CDR3 has 12 amino acids. Trimming removed 2 bases from V and 6 bases from J, with 5 bases in between. Germline V gene sequence: CDR1 SNHLY, CDR2 FYNNEI. CDR3 loop: CASSEPINEQFF. The CDR3 bases are TGTGCCAGCAGTGAACCAATCAATGAGCAGTTCTTC.

The rearrangement uses TRBV20-1 and TRBJ2-5, with D unclear. Trimming shortened V by 6 bases and J by 8 bases, and 16 bases separated the two germline ends. The germline V gene has CDR1 DFQATT and CDR2 SNEGSKA (reference sequence). The CDR3 contains 12 residues. CDR3 DNA sequence: TGCAGTGCCCGCAGCCCAGGTGGTACCCAGTACTTC. Its protein product is CSARSPGGTQYF.

The chain employs TRBV6-5 and TRBJ1-1; D unclear. Germline V gene sequence: CDR1 MNHEY, CDR2 SVGAGI. This CDR3 comprises 13 residues. V gave up 5 bases and J gave up 1 base, with 8 bases separating them. The CDR3 protein is CASSHGKNTEAFF. The CDR3 coding sequence is TGTGCCAGCAGTCACGGGAAGAACACTGAAGCTTTCTTT.

This CDR3 is CASSLDVGPTYEQYF. CDR3 in DNA: TGCGCCAGCAGCTTGGATGTAGGGCCAACCTACGAGCAGTACTTC. J is TRBJ2-4 and V is TRBV5-1; D ambiguous. With the DNA end fitting TRBJ2-7 better, the J assignment may be wrong. The CDR3 covers 15 residues. The V gene's germline CDR1 is SGHRS and CDR2 YFSETQ.

The chain uses TRBV7-9 and TRBJ2-5; 11 bases align to TRBD2. TRBJ2-7 matches the DNA end more closely, so the J call is doubtful. The V gene's germline CDR1 is SEHNR and CDR2 FQNEAQ (reference sequence). The length of the CDR3 is 16 residues. CDR3 DNA: TGTGCCAGCAGCCCAACTAGCGGGAGCGGCGGGGACGAGCAGTACTTC. Translated: CASSPTSGSGGDEQYF.

The chain recombines TRBV6-5 with TRBJ1-4; TRBD1 matches 11 bases. The CDR3 runs 13 residues. Trimming removed 8 bases from V and 8 bases from J; junction bases left unmatched: 4. Germline CDR1 MNHEY, CDR2 SVGAGI. CDR3 protein: CASGDRGDEKLFF. The CDR3 DNA reads as TGTGCCAGCGGGGACAGGGGGGACGAAAAACTGTTTTTT.

This clonotype is a singleton in its sample. V is TRBV7-2 and J is TRBJ2-7; 7 nucleotides align to TRBD2. The CDR3 contains 18 residues. V was pared by 6 bases and J by 2 bases, with 19 bases of the junction left unmatched. Germline V gene sequence: CDR1 SGHTA, CDR2 FQGNSA. CDR3 in amino acids: CASSQETLGLGQPYEQYF. The CDR3 DNA reads TGTGCCAGCAGTCAAGAGACCCTCGGACTAGGTCAACCCTACGAGCAGTACTTC.

V and J are TRBV4-2 and TRBJ2-7; 12 nucleotides align to TRBD1. The CDR3 runs 14 residues. The germline V gene has CDR1 LGHNA and CDR2 YNFKEQ. V shed 5 bases, J shed 2 bases, and the junction held 1 base outside the gene matches. CDR3 region: CASSWDRGPYEQYF. The CDR3, as DNA: TGTGCCAGCAGCTGGGACAGGGGGCCCTACGAGCAGTACTTC.

This clonotype was found a few times. The V and J genes are TRBV3-1 and TRBJ1-4, with a tentative D call TRBD1 (6 bases). The ends were cut back, 6 bases at V and 7 bases at J, with 9 bases in the middle. This CDR3 comprises 12 residues. CDR1 LGHDT and CDR2 YNNKEL come from the germline V gene (reference sequence). The CDR3 sequence is CASSTGFEKLFF. The CDR3 DNA follows: TGTGCCAGCAGTACAGGGTTTGAAAAACTGTTTTTT. The whole variable domain, remainder taken from reference TRBV3-1 and TRBJ1-4, is DTAVSQTPKYLVTQMGNDKSIKCEQNLGHDTMYWYKQDSKKFLKIMFSYNNKELIINETVPNRFSPKSPDKAHLNLHINSLELGDSAVYFCASSTGFEKLFFGSGTQLSVL.

With respect to this clonotype: Germline and junction disagree at one end, which may indicate a read error. The chain couples TRBV13 to TRBJ1-2; D may be TRBD1 (5 bases). CDR1 and CDR2 from the germline V gene are PRHDT and FYEKMQ (reference sequence). The CDR3 is 13 amino acids. The CDR3 loop reads CVSSAGFLYGYTF. CDR3 nucleotides: TGTGTCAGCAGCGCAGGGTTCTTGTATGGCTACACCTTC.

This clonotype showed up just a few times. The gene calls are TRBV7-2 and TRBJ2-3; D remains unclear. V was pared by 4 bases and J by 6 bases, with 14 bases between. Germline V CDR1 and CDR2: SGHTA, FQGNSA. This CDR3 is built from 14 residues. CDR3: CASSSVASTDTQYF. In DNA form, the CDR3 reads TGTGCCAGCAGCTCCGTGGCGTCAACCGATACGCAGTATTTT.

The sample holds a few counts of this clonotype. The CDR3 here is CASSPMSGGETQYF. The CDR3 DNA follows: TGTGCCAGCAGCCCCATGTCGGGCGGAGAGACCCAGTACTTC. The chain employs TRBV7-9 and TRBJ2-7, with no clear D. The J call may be wrong; the DNA end is better matched by TRBJ2-5. Looked up from germline, CDR1 is SEHNR and CDR2 is FQNEAQ (reference sequence). The CDR3 has 14 amino acids.

The chain uses TRBV11-2 and TRBJ2-3; D possibly matches TRBD1 or TRBD2 (6 bases each). The ends were cut back, 3 bases at V and 3 bases at J, with 10 bases in the middle. Germline CDR1 is SGHAT and CDR2 is FQNNGV. This CDR3 has 14 amino acids. CDR3 coding DNA: TGTGCCAGCAGCTTTCAGGGGAGGACAGATACGCAGTATTTT. Translated: CASSFQGRTDTQYF.

The table lists this clonotype with a few counts. The chain couples TRBV9 to TRBJ1-4; 8 bases align to TRBD1. With 4 bases clipped from V and 8 bases from J, the junction kept 10 bases outside the gene matches. The germline V gene has CDR1 SGDLS and CDR2 YYNGEE. The CDR3 sequence is 15 residues long. In DNA, the CDR3 is TGTGCCAGCAGCACTGGACAGGGCCCCACCGAAAAACTGTTTTTT. Its translation is CASSTGQGPTEKLFF.

This clonotype has only one observation. The chain employs TRBV12-3 or TRBV12-4 and TRBJ1-4; D remains unclear. V lost 6 bases and J 0 bases, leaving 8 bases between the germline ends. The CDR3 contains 14 residues. CDR3 protein: CASSSDTTNEKLFF. In DNA, the CDR3 is TGTGCCAGCAGCTCAGACACAACTAATGAAAAACTGTTTTTT.

The chain links TRBV9 to TRBJ2-2; 8 nucleotides align to TRBD1. CDR1 and CDR2 from the germline V gene are SGDLS and YYNGEE. The CDR3 runs to 15 residues. V lost 5 bases to trimming and J lost 7 bases; unmatched junction nucleotides: 10. DNA for the CDR3: TGTGCCAGCAGTGCAGGACAGGGATGGGGCGGGGAGCTGTTTTTT. It codes for CASSAGQGWGGELFF.